The clone carrying this T cell receptor (beta chain) occurred once. CDR1 SGHTA and CDR2 FQGNSA come from the germline V gene. This CDR3 spans 16 amino acids. The V end was cut by 3 bases, the J end by 6 bases, with 20 bases between. The use of a sample-barcoded 5' primer and a J-beta primer mix characterized a second PCR of roughly 7 to 11 cycles. TCRdb fed the 5' RACE reads into MiXCR, producing one record per CDR3 protein. The sample lists about 1 million distinct CDR3 sequences, over 35% occurring once. The record originates from a study of blood T cells in healthy people across ages. Study summary: About one barcoded beta molecule was captured per two T cells (by template switching).

This chain links TRBV7-2 with TRBJ1-2; weak D call: TRBD1 (5 bases). The specimen was blood. The clonotype comes from a woman aged 55 to 70 in good health. The CDR3 DNA reads TGTGCCAGCAGCTTGTTCTTCCATGGCCGGGGCGATGGCTACACCTTC. It specifies CASSLFFHGRGDGYTF.